This is a list of T cell receptor beta chains from one sample in a study of shared clonotypes between healthy human individuals. TCRdb keeps only in-frame clones here, not all; method: immunoSEQ multiplex PCR. This sample yields approximately 2.4 million clones, of which approximately 94% are seen a single time; 0.1% to 0.15% belongs to the top ten. The sequencing input was naive CD4+ T cells sorted from blood. The source of these receptors is a man aged 18-30 years in good health. CDR3s include the opening cysteine and the closing phenylalanine or tryptophan. A D gene is named only where the DNA matches it firmly. The size of a clone is reported for some rows only, either as once, few or many, or as a class for expanded clones.

clone size	V gene	D gene	J gene	CDR3 DNA	CDR3 protein
NA	TRBV2	TRBD1	TRBJ1-2	TGTGCCAGCACTGAGACAGGGGAAGGTGGCTACACCTTC	CASTETGEGGYTF
NA	TRBV6-5	TRBD1	TRBJ2-7	TGTGCCAGCAGTCAAACCGGGACAGAGTACTTC	CASSQTGTEYF
NA	TRBV5-4	TRBD2	TRBJ2-1	TGTGCCAGCAGCTTGGGACTAGCGCAAAACAATGAGCAGTTCTTC	CASSLGLAQNNEQFF
NA	TRBV5-1	NA	TRBJ1-2	TGCGCCAGCAGCTCGGCAGGGGAACTTTATGGCTACACCTTC	CASSSAGELYGYTF
NA	TRBV5-1	NA	TRBJ2-3	TGCGCCAGCAGCTTGGCGGCAACTAGCACAGATACGCAGTATTTT	CASSLAATSTDTQYF
NA	TRBV5-1	TRBD1	TRBJ2-6	TGCGCCAGCAGCCTACAAGGACAGGAGGTGTTGGGCGGGGCCAACGTCCTGACTTTC	CASSLQGQEVLGGANVLTF
once	TRBV5-6	NA	TRBJ1-2	TGTGCCAGCTGCCCCCAACTTGGGGGGGCCAGCGGCTACACCTTC	CASCPQLGGASGYTF
once	TRBV30	NA	TRBJ1-1	TGTGCCTGGAGTCCACCCGGGACTCTGAACACTGAAGCTTTCTTT	CAWSPPGTLNTEAFF
NA	TRBV2	TRBD2	TRBJ2-7	TGTGCCAGCAGTGATGGACTAGCGGGCGGCTACGAGCAGTACTTC	CASSDGLAGGYEQYF
NA	TRBV7-9	NA	TRBJ2-1	TGTGCCAGCAGCTTCGGTAGCGAGAGGTCCTACAATGAGCAGTTCTTC	CASSFGSERSYNEQFF
once	TRBV7-2	TRBD2	TRBJ2-1	TGTGCCAGCAGGCGCCCGGGGGTAGCGGGAGTAGGTGAGCAGTTCTTC	CASRRPGVAGVGEQFF
NA	TRBV2	TRBD1	TRBJ2-7	TGTGCCAGCAGTCCGACAGGGGACAAAAATGCCTTC	CASSPTGDKNAF
NA	TRBV10-1	TRBD1	TRBJ2-1	TGCGCCAGCAGTGAGGGGACAGCCTACAATGAGCAGTTCTTC	CASSEGTAYNEQFF
NA	TRBV5-1	TRBD2	TRBJ2-1	TGCGCCAGCAGCTTGGTGACTAGCGGACACAATGAGCAGTTCTTC	CASSLVTSGHNEQFF
NA	TRBV19	TRBD2	TRBJ2-7	TGTGCCAGTAGGACTAGCGGGAGTTACGAGCAGTACTTC	CASRTSGSYEQYF
NA	TRBV10-3	NA	TRBJ1-1	TGTGCCATCAGTGCAACACAGAGAACCATTGAAGCTTTCTTT	CAISATQRTIEAFF
NA	TRBV30	TRBD1	TRBJ1-6	TGTGCCTGGAGTCTTCGGGACAGGCTTAATTCACCCCTCCACTTT	CAWSLRDRLNSPLHF
NA	TRBV5-1	NA	TRBJ1-4	TGCGCCAGCAGCTCGACGGGAAATAATGAAAAACTGTTTTTT	CASSSTGNNEKLFF
NA	TRBV19	NA	TRBJ2-5	TGTGCCAGTAGTATAAGCACAGGGCAATTAGAAAAAGAGACCCAGTACTTC	CASSISTGQLEKETQYF
NA	TRBV7-8	NA	TRBJ2-7	TGTGCCAGCAGCCCTTTTGAGGCCGAGCAGTACTTC	CASSPFEAEQYF
NA	TRBV29-1	TRBD1	TRBJ1-6	TGCAGCGTCTCACAGGGGATTAATTCACCCCTCCACTTT	CSVSQGINSPLHF
NA	TRBV5-1	TRBD1	TRBJ2-7	TGCGCCAGCAGCTTGGTCTCGGGACAGGGCCACGAGCAGTACTTC	CASSLVSGQGHEQYF
NA	TRBV14	NA	TRBJ2-5	TGTGCCAGCAGCCGAACGGACCGCCTGGAGACCCAGTACTTC	CASSRTDRLETQYF
NA	TRBV19	NA	TRBJ1-1	TGTGCCAGCGGTAACTTACAGGGAACTGAAGCTTTCTTT	CASGNLQGTEAFF
once	TRBV6-5	NA	TRBJ2-4	TGTGCCAGCAGTACACAGGGGAGGGCCAAAAACATTCAGTACTTC	CASSTQGRAKNIQYF
NA	TRBV11-2	TRBD2	TRBJ2-3	TGTGCCAGCAGAAGGATGGGGGGGACTTCCCCCACAGATACGCAGTATTTT	CASRRMGGTSPTDTQYF